The text below deals with one T cell receptor (beta chain). Its antigen is not known. Single viable CD3+CD4+CD8-CD45RO+ cells were sorted as the memory CD4+ T cells. Trimming at V came to 4 bases and at J to 3 bases, leaving 6 bases not matched to a gene. Germline CDR1 MNHEY, CDR2 SMNVEV (reference sequence). The CDR3 extends over 14 amino acids. Study processing details: After removing out-of-frame reads, under 2.5 million distinct TCRbeta sequences remained. TCRdb keeps only in-frame clones here, not all; method: immunoSEQ multiplex PCR. V and J calls and clone size are as listed in that table; D and trimming were resolved from the DNA. Here the sample spans roughly 48,000 clones, around 80% being singletons. This record comes from a study of memory CD4+ T cells and cytomegalovirus serostatus. Study in general: This sample comes from healthy Belgian adults, 9 CMV seropositive, roughly 22 seronegative.

Findings of the study overall: The CMV-associated TCR signature appears largely within the CD4+ memory repertoire. Of around 160 reported CMV TCRbeta sequences, some 70 were found in memory CD4+ repertoires.

Input material: memory CD4+ T cells from blood. The chain links TRBV27 to TRBJ2-7, with TRBD2 matching 7 bases. The receptor's source is an adult in good health and CMV-seropositive. CDR3 protein: CASSSGGLGYEQYF. In nucleotides, the CDR3 is TGTGCCAGCAGTTCAGGAGGACTAGGCTACGAGCAGTACTTC.